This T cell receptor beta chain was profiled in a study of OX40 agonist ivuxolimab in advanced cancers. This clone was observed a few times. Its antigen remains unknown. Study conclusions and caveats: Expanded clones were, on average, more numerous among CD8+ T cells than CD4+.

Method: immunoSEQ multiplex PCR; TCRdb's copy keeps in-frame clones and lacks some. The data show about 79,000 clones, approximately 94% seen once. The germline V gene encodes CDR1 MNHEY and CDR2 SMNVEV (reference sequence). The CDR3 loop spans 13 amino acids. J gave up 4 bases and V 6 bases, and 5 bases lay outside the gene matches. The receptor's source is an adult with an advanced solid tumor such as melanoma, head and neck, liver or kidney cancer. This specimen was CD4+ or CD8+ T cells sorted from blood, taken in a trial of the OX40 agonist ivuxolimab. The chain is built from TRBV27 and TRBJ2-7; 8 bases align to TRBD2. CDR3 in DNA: TGTGCCAGCAGCGGGAGGGCCCGATACGAGCAGTACTTC. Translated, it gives CASSGRARYEQYF.